This T cell receptor beta chain was identified in a study of lung T cells in sarcoidosis with Löfgren's syndrome. The CDR3 sequence is 15 residues long. V lost 2 bases and J lost 4, with 11 bases in between. CDR1 is KGHDR, CDR2 SFDVKD, per germline. By proportion, this clonotype is medium-sized (0.01 to 0.1%). TCRdb re-analysed the reads in MiXCR, keeping a single row per CDR3 protein. Among approximately 2,300 distinct CDR3 sequences, under 25% were seen once, and the ten largest hold approximately 10%. This receptor was identified in a human donor with sarcoidosis (Löfgren's syndrome or another form), or a control subject (not recorded which). The chain uses TRBV24-1 and TRBJ2-1; D is possibly TRBD1 (6 bases). The sample comprised CD4+ T cells from bronchoalveolar lavage. CDR3 nucleotide sequence: TGTGCCACCAGTGATTCAGGGGTCGCATACAATGAGCAGTTCTTC. Its protein is CATSDSGVAYNEQFF.